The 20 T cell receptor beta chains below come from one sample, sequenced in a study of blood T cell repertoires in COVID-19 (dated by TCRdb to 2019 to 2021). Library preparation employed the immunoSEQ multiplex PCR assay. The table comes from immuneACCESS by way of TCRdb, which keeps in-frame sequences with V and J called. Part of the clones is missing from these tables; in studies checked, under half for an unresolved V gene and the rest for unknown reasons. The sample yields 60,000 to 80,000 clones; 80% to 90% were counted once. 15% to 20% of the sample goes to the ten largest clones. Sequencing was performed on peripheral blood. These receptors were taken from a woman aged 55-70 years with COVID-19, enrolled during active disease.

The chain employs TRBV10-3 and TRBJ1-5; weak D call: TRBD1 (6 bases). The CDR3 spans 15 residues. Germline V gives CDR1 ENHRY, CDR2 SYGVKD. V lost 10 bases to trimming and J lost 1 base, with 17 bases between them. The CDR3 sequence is CASRRAGESNQPQHF. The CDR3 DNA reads TGTGCCAGTCGCAGGGCAGGGGAAAGCAATCAGCCCCAGCATTTT.

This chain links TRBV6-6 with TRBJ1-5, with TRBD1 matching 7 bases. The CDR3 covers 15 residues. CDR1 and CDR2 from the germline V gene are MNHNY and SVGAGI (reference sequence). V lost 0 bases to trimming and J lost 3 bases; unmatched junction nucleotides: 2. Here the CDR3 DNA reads TGTGCCAGCAGTTACTCCCAGGGGGACAATCAGCCCCAGCATTTT. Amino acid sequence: CASSYSQGDNQPQHF.

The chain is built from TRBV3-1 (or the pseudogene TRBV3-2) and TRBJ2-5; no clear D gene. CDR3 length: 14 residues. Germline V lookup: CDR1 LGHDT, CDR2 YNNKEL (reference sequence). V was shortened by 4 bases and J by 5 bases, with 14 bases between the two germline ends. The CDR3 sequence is CASSPLRSVETQYF. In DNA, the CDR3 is TGTGCCAGCAGCCCTCTTCGGAGCGTCGAGACCCAGTACTTC.

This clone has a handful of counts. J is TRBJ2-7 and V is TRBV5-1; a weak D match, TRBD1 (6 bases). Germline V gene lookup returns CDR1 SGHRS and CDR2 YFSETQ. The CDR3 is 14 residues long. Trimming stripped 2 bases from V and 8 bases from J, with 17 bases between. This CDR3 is CASSFGDTLRQQYF. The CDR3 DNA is TGCGCCAGCAGCTTCGGGGACACCCTTCGACAGCAGTACTTC.

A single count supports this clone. In nucleotides, the CDR3 is TGTGCCAGCAGCGGGACAGGGCGAGGTACTGAAGCTTTCTTT. It encodes CASSGTGRGTEAFF. This sequence joins TRBV6-5 and TRBJ1-1; 9 nucleotides line up with TRBD1. The germline V gene encodes CDR1 MNHEY and CDR2 SVGAGI. There are 14 residues in the CDR3. After removal of 6 bases from V and 5 bases from J, the junction contained 7 bases not matched to a gene.

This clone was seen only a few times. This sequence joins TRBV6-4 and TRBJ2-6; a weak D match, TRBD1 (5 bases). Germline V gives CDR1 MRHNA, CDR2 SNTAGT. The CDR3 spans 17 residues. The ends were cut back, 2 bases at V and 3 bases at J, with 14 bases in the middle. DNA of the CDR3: TGTGCCAGCAGTGACCAGGGAAATTTCCTTGGGGCCAACGTCCTGACTTTC. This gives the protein CASSDQGNFLGANVLTF.

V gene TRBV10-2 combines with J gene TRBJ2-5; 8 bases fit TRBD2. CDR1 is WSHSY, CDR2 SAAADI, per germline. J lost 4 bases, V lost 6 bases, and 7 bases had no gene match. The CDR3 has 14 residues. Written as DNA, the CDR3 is TGCGCCAGCAGACTGAGCGGGAGTCCAGAGACCCAGTACTTC. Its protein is CASRLSGSPETQYF.

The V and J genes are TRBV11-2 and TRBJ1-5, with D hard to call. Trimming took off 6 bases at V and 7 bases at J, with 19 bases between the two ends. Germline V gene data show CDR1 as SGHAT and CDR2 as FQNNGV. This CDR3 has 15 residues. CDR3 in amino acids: CASSPGVGRRQPQHF. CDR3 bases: TGTGCCAGCAGTCCCGGCGTGGGTAGGAGGCAGCCCCAGCATTTT. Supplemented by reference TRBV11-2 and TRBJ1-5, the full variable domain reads EAGVAQSPRYKIIEKRQSVAFWCNPISGHATLYWYQQILGQGPKLLIQFQNNGVVDDSQLPKDRFSAERLKGVDSTLKIQPAKLEDSAVYLCASSPGVGRRQPQHFGDGTRLSIL.

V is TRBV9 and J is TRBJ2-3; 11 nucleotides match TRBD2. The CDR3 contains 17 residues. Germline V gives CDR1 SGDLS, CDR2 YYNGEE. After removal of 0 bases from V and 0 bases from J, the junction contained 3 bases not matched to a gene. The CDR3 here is CASSVVAGGLSTDTQYF. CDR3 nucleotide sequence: TGTGCCAGCAGCGTAGTAGCGGGAGGGCTTAGCACAGATACGCAGTATTTT.

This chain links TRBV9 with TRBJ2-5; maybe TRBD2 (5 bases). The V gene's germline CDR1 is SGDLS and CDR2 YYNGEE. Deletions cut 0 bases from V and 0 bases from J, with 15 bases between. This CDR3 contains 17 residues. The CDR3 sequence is CASSVEGRAEYQETQYF. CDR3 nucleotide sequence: TGTGCCAGCAGCGTAGAGGGTCGAGCGGAGTACCAAGAGACCCAGTACTTC.

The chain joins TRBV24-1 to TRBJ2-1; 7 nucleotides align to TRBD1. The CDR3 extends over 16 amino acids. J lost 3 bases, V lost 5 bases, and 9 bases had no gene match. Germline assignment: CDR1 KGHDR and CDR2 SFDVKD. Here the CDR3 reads CATSGVRTGDYNEQFF. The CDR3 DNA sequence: TGTGCCACCAGTGGAGTGCGGACAGGTGACTACAATGAGCAGTTCTTC.

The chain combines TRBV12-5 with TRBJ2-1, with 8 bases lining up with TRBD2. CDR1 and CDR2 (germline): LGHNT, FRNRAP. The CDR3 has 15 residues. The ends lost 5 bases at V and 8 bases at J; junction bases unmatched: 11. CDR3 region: CASGPSSSGSHEQFF. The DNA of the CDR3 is TGTGCTAGTGGTCCGTCGTCTAGCGGGTCACATGAGCAGTTCTTC.

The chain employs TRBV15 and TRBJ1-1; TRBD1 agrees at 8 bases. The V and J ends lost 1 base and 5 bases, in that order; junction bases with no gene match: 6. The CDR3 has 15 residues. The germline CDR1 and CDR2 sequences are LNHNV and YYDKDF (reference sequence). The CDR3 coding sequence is TGTGCCACCAGCAGAGTTCTACAGGGGGGGACTGAAGCTTTCTTT. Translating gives CATSRVLQGGTEAFF.

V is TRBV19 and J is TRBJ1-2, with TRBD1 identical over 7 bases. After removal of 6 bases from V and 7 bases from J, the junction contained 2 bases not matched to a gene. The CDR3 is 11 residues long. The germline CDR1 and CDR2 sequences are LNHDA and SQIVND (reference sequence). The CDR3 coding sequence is TGTGCCAGTAGCCGGGACAGTGGCTACACCTTC. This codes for CASSRDSGYTF.

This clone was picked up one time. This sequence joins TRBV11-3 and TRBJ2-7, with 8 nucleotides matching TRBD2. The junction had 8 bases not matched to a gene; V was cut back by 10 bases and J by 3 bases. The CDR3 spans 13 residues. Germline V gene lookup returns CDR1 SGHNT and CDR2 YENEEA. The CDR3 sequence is CATSLAASYEQYF. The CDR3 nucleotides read TGTGCCACCTCACTAGCGGCTAGCTACGAGCAGTACTTC. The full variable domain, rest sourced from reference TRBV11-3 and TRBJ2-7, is EAGVVQSPRYKIIEKKQPVAFWCNPISGHNTLYWYLQNLGQGPELLIRYENEEAVDDSQLPKDRFSAERLKGVDSTLKIQPAELGDSAVYLCATSLAASYEQYFGPGTRLTVT.

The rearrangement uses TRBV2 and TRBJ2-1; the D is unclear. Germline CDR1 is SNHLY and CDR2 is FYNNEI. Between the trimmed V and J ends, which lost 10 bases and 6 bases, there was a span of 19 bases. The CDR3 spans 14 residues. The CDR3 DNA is TGTGCCACCCTCACCTCGCAGGTCGGCAATGAGCAGTTCTTC. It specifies CATLTSQVGNEQFF.

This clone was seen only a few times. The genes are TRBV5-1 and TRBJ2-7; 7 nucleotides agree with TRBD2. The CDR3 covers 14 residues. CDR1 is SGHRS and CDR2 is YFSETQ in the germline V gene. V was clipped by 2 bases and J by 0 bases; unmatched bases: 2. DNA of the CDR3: TGCGCCAGCAGCTTAGGGGACTACTCCTACGAGCAGTACTTC. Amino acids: CASSLGDYSYEQYF.

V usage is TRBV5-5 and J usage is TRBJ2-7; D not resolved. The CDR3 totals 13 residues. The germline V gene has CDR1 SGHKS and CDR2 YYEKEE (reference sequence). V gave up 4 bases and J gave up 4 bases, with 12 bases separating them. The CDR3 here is CASSQNIWYEQYF. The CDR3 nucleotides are TGTGCCAGCAGCCAGAATATATGGTACGAGCAGTACTTC.

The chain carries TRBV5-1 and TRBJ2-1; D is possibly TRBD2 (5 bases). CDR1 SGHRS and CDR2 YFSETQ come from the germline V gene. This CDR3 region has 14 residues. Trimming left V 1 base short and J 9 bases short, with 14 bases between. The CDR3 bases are TGCGCCAGCAGCTTGTTACCGGGAACCTCTGAGCAGTTCTTC. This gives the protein CASSLLPGTSEQFF.

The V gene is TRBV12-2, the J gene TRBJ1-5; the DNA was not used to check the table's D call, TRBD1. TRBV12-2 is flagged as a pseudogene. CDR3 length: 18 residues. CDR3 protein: CASRLGPNTTGRNQPQHF. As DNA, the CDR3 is TGTGCAAGTCGCTTAGGCCCAAATACGACAGGAAGAAATCAGCCCCAGCATTTT.